This T cell receptor (beta chain) was sequenced in a study of monozygotic twins with inflammatory bowel disease. CDR1 ENHRY and CDR2 SYGVKD come from the germline V gene. The length of the CDR3 is 17 residues. TCRdb reprocessed the 5' RACE reads and reports one entry per CDR3 protein, with no DNA. The sample data list more than 350,000 distinct CDR3 sequences. The chain is built from TRBV10-3 and TRBJ1-5; TCRdb reports TRBD1, a call that lacks DNA to check it against. This TCR derives from a human donor with ulcerative colitis or Crohn's disease, or a healthy co-twin of an affected twin (not recorded which). Input material: blood. CDR3 sequence reads: CATSPDRGGQADQPQHF.